The 15 T cell receptor beta chains reported below all come from one sample, sequenced in a study of blood T cell repertoires in COVID-19. The method was immunoSEQ multiplex PCR; TCRdb's version includes in-frame clones alone and lacks a portion of them. This table has more than 100,000 clones, almost 85% appearing once. The sequencing input was peripheral blood. These receptors were obtained from a man between 60 and 75 years old with acute or convalescent COVID-19.

The chain has TRBV11-2 and TRBJ1-1, with D unclear. CDR1 and CDR2 (germline): SGHAT, FQNNGV. The CDR3 has 16 amino acids. V was pared by 4 bases and J by 5 bases, with 20 bases between. The CDR3 nucleotides read TGTGCCAGCAGCTATCTGGGTGGTCAGGTACGAACTGAAGCTTTCTTT. It translates to CASSYLGGQVRTEAFF.

This clone was counted a single time. The chain carries TRBV24-1 and TRBJ2-3; D call uncertain. This CDR3 has 13 amino acids. V was clipped by 7 bases and J by 0 bases, with 7 bases between them. Germline CDR1 is KGHDR and CDR2 is SFDVKD. CDR3 DNA sequence: TGTGCCACCAGCGATACTAGCACAGATACGCAGTATTTT. It yields the protein CATSDTSTDTQYF.

CDR3 in DNA: TGCAGTGCTAGTTCCGGGACAGGGAATATAGATCCCCAGCATTTT. This codes for CSASSGTGNIDPQHF. V is TRBV20-1 and J is TRBJ1-5; 9 nucleotides agree with TRBD1. Trimming removed 3 bases from V and 10 bases from J; junction bases left unmatched: 13. CDR3 length equals 15 residues. Germline CDR1 is DFQATT and CDR2 is SNEGSKA (reference sequence).

The chain joins TRBV19 to TRBJ1-1; D perhaps matches TRBD1 (6 bases). CDR3 length: 15 amino acids. In germline, CDR1 is LNHDA, CDR2 SQIVND (reference sequence). Trimming cost V 5 bases and J 1 base, with 14 bases left between them. CDR3 in amino acids: CASSANREGNTEAFF. The CDR3 DNA follows: TGTGCCAGTAGTGCTAACAGGGAGGGGAACACTGAAGCTTTCTTT.

The chain carries TRBV7-3 and TRBJ2-3; 8 bases line up with TRBD2. Losses at the gene ends were 5 bases for V and 3 bases for J; bases not matched to a gene: 7. Germline V gene lookup returns CDR1 SGHTA and CDR2 FQGTGA. The CDR3 runs to 15 residues. The CDR3 nucleotides read TGTGCCAGCAGCCAGAGCGGGGGTGGTACAGATACGCAGTATTTT. Protein product: CASSQSGGGTDTQYF.

This sequence joins TRBV19 and TRBJ2-7; D remains ambiguous. The germline V gene encodes CDR1 LNHDA and CDR2 SQIVND (reference sequence). This CDR3 spans 15 amino acids. V was cut by 7 bases and J by 2 bases, with 18 bases left in between. The CDR3 DNA sequence: TGTGCCAGTATCCCCAAACTCGAACCCGCCTACGAGCAGTACTTC. Translating gives CASIPKLEPAYEQYF.

The V call is TRBV30, the J call TRBJ2-7; 10 bases are shared with TRBD1. Germline V lookup: CDR1 GTSNPN, CDR2 SVGIG (reference sequence). The ends lost 0 bases at V and 12 bases at J; junction bases unmatched: 5. The CDR3 runs 12 residues. The CDR3 is CAWSVPGQGMYF. The CDR3 nucleotides read TGTGCCTGGAGTGTACCGGGACAGGGGATGTACTTC.

CDR3 sequence reads: CASRKQGAGTEAFF. DNA of the CDR3: TGTGCCAGCAGAAAACAGGGGGCTGGGACTGAAGCTTTCTTT. This rearrangement joins TRBV6-5 to TRBJ1-1; 9 bases match TRBD1. The germline gives CDR1 MNHEY, CDR2 SVGAGI. The CDR3 has 14 amino acids. The V and J ends lost 6 bases and 5 bases, in that order; junction bases with no gene match: 7.

This clone was seen only once. The V gene is TRBV6-6, the J gene TRBJ2-2; possibly TRBD1 for D (6 bases). Per the germline V gene, CDR1 is MNHNY and CDR2 is SVGAGI (reference sequence). Trimming took 2 bases from V and 5 from J, leaving 15 bases between them. The CDR3 sequence is 16 residues long. As DNA, the CDR3 is TGTGCCAGCAGTTACGCTCAGGGGATGACGACCGGGGAGCTGTTTTTT. Residues: CASSYAQGMTTGELFF.

The chain combines TRBV11-2 with TRBJ1-2, with D possibly TRBD1 on 6 matching bases. CDR3 length: 15 amino acids. Trimming removed 1 base at V and 3 bases at J, with 12 bases between. Germline loops: CDR1 SGHAT, CDR2 FQNNGV. In DNA, the CDR3 is TGTGCCAGCAGCTTAGTTGGGGGCACCGACTATGGCTACACCTTC. As protein: CASSLVGGTDYGYTF. The full variable domain, rest sourced from reference TRBV11-2 and TRBJ1-2, is EAGVAQSPRYKIIEKRQSVAFWCNPISGHATLYWYQQILGQGPKLLIQFQNNGVVDDSQLPKDRFSAERLKGVDSTLKIQPAKLEDSAVYLCASSLVGGTDYGYTFGSGTRLTVV.

This chain connects TRBV30 to TRBJ2-1; no clear D. The germline gives CDR1 GTSNPN, CDR2 SVGIG (reference sequence). The CDR3 extends over 13 amino acids. V was clipped by 2 bases and J by 3 bases, with 8 bases between them. CDR3 loop: CAWSPPSYNEQFF. The CDR3 DNA is TGTGCCTGGAGTCCCCCTAGCTACAATGAGCAGTTCTTC.

The chain is built from TRBV10-3 and TRBJ2-5; tentatively, D is TRBD2 (5 bases). V lost 4 bases, J lost 7 bases, and 13 bases lay in between. The CDR3 extends over 13 amino acids. Germline V gene data show CDR1 as ENHRY and CDR2 as SYGVKD. CDR3 nucleotides: TGTGCCATCAGTGTTGAAGACCGGGGGACCCAGTACTTC. It translates to CAISVEDRGTQYF.

This chain uses TRBV5-4 with TRBJ1-5; TRBD1 matches at 9 bases. This CDR3 has 16 residues. Germline V gene lookup returns CDR1 SGHNT and CDR2 YYREEE (reference sequence). V was clipped by 0 bases and J by 4 bases; unmatched bases: 5. The chain's CDR3 is CASSLGGTGLNQPQHF. The CDR3, as DNA: TGTGCCAGCAGCTTGGGCGGGACAGGGTTAAATCAGCCCCAGCATTTT. The entire variable domain, with the rest obtained from reference TRBV5-4 and TRBJ1-5, is as follows: ETGVTQSPTHLIKTRGQQVTLRCSSQSGHNTVSWYQQALGQGPQFIFQYYREEENGRGNFPPRFSGLQFPNYSSELNVNALELDDSALYLCASSLGGTGLNQPQHFGDGTRLSIL.

In its sample, this clone was seen a few times. The V gene is TRBV6-5, the J gene TRBJ1-2; TRBD1 aligns across 9 bases. The CDR3 length is 14 residues. V shed 6 bases, J shed 9 bases, and the junction held 11 bases outside the gene matches. Germline V gene lookup returns CDR1 MNHEY and CDR2 SVGAGI. CDR3 DNA: TGTGCCAGCAGCCCAGATAGGGACAGGGCTCGCTACACCTTC. Protein product: CASSPDRDRARYTF.

The chain uses TRBV28 and TRBJ2-3, with 14 nucleotides matching TRBD2. The CDR3 is made up of 15 amino acids. Germline trimming cut 7 bases from V and 11 bases from J; bases unmatched to any gene: 11. Germline loops: CDR1 MDHEN, CDR2 SYDVKM. As DNA, the CDR3 is TGTGCCAGCAATGGGCTAGGACTAGCGGGGGGTAAGCAGTATTTT. This gives the protein CASNGLGLAGGKQYF.